Shown below are 25 T cell receptor beta chains from a single sample sequenced in a study of beta chain features in type 1 diabetes. Every bit of the isolated RNA underwent reverse transcription, so sequencing read expressed TCRB transcripts. TCRdb's table, derived via immunoSEQ multiplex PCR, lists solely in-frame clones and lacks some. This sample has a few hundred thousand clones, with 11% found just once. The sequencing input was central memory CD4+ T cells from blood. The receptors come from a man between 18 and 35 years old in good health.

This clone was seen a few times. The CDR3 region is CASSPGQGTEAFF. The CDR3 DNA is TGCGCCAGCAGCCCGGGACAGGGGACTGAAGCTTTCTTT. The chain employs TRBV5-1 and TRBJ1-1; TRBD1 matches at 10 bases. Germline CDR1 reads SGHRS; CDR2 reads YFSETQ. The trim removed 4 bases at V and 5 bases at J, leaving 2 bases unmatched. The length of the CDR3 is 13 residues.

This clone was seen repeatedly, ten times or more. V usage is TRBV7-9 and J usage is TRBJ2-1; TRBD2 aligns across 9 bases. The trim removed 1 base at V and 6 bases at J, leaving 7 bases unmatched. Per germline, CDR1 SEHNR and CDR2 FQNEAQ (reference sequence). This CDR3 is built from 16 residues. DNA of the CDR3: TGTGCCAGCAGCTTAGGAGGCGGGAGGGCCATCAATGAGCAGTTCTTC. It yields the protein CASSLGGGRAINEQFF.

This clone has a handful of counts. The rearrangement joins TRBV7-2 to TRBJ2-7, with TRBD2 matching over 7 bases. Trimming removed 2 bases from V and 3 bases from J; junction bases left unmatched: 7. The CDR3 length is 15 residues. Looked up from germline, CDR1 is SGHTA and CDR2 is FQGNSA. CDR3: CASSLLTSRSYEQYF. In nucleotides, the CDR3 is TGTGCCAGCAGCTTATTGACTAGCAGAAGCTACGAGCAGTACTTC.

This clone occurred a few times. A much larger clone sits a single nucleotide away, making a read error possible. The chain has TRBV29-1 and TRBJ1-1, with 9 bases matching TRBD1. Germline CDR1 and CDR2: SQVTM and ANQGSEA. There are 12 residues in the CDR3. J gave up 7 bases and V 7 bases, and 7 bases lay outside the gene matches. CDR3: CSAGTGSGEAFF. The CDR3, as DNA: TGCAGCGCCGGGACAGGGAGCGGTGAAGCTTTCTTT. Using reference TRBV29-1 and TRBJ1-1 for the parts outside the CDR3, the full variable domain is SAVISQKPSRDICQRGTSLTIQCQVDSQVTMMFWYRQQPGQSLTLIATANQGSEATYESGFVIDKFPISRPNLTFSTLTVSNMSPEDSSIYLCSAGTGSGEAFFGQGTRLTVV.

This clone was detected only a few times. The gene calls are TRBV11-2 and TRBJ2-1, with D possibly matching TRBD1 (5 bases). Trimming removed 0 bases from V and 4 bases from J, with 7 bases in between. The CDR3 spans 14 residues. In germline, CDR1 is SGHAT, CDR2 FQNNGV. CDR3 coding DNA: TGTGCCAGCAGCTTAGACACAGGTTACAATGAGCAGTTCTTC. It specifies CASSLDTGYNEQFF.

V and J are TRBV6-6 and TRBJ2-5, with 9 bases matching TRBD1. This CDR3 region has 15 residues. Losses at the gene ends were 5 bases for V and 4 bases for J; bases not matched to a gene: 8. Looked up from germline, CDR1 is MNHNY and CDR2 is SVGAGI (reference sequence). The CDR3 sequence is CASSPGTGRSETQYF. The CDR3 DNA sequence: TGTGCCAGCAGTCCGGGGACAGGGAGGTCAGAGACCCAGTACTTC.

This clone was counted at least ten times. The sample carries other DNA sequences with the same CDR3. This chain joins TRBV29-1 and TRBJ2-5; D unresolved. The germline gives CDR1 SQVTM, CDR2 ANQGSEA. V gave up 3 bases and J gave up 9 bases, with 14 bases separating them. CDR3 length: 12 residues. CDR3 loop: CSVDGGVVAQYF. Here the CDR3 DNA reads TGCAGCGTTGATGGTGGGGTTGTGGCCCAGTACTTC.

This clone occurred a few times. The J gene is TRBJ2-7, the V gene TRBV7-9, with 9 bases that match TRBD1. Germline V gene data show CDR1 as SEHNR and CDR2 as FQNEAQ (reference sequence). V shed 5 bases, J shed 3 bases, and the junction held 11 bases outside the gene matches. This CDR3 is 16 amino acids long. Here the CDR3 DNA reads TGTGCCAGCAGCGTCGACAGGGGGTCCCTCTTCTACGAGCAGTACTTC. Protein product: CASSVDRGSLFYEQYF.

CDR3 in DNA: TGTGCCAGCAGTTTAGATGAACTCGCCGCCTATGGCTACACCTTC. This encodes CASSLDELAAYGYTF. The rearrangement joins TRBV28 to TRBJ1-2; D remains unclear. This CDR3 has 15 residues. Germline values: CDR1 MDHEN, CDR2 SYDVKM. The V end was cut by 2 bases, the J end by 4 bases, with 14 bases between.

This clone was picked up many times. The chain combines TRBV14 with TRBJ2-5; D is perhaps TRBD2 (5 bases). The CDR3 runs to 14 residues. The germline V and J ends were trimmed by 1 base and 5 bases, with 11 bases remaining between them. The germline CDR1 and CDR2 sequences are SGHDN and FVKESK. CDR3 amino acids: CASSQAYLAETQYF. The DNA of the CDR3 is TGTGCCAGCAGCCAAGCATACTTAGCGGAGACCCAGTACTTC. Full variable domain (outside the CDR3, taken from reference TRBV14 and TRBJ2-5): EAGVTQFPSHSVIEKGQTVTLRCDPISGHDNLYWYRRVMGKEIKFLLHFVKESKQDESGMPNNRFLAERTGGTYSTLKVQPAELEDSGVYFCASSQAYLAETQYFGPGTRLLVL.

The gene calls are TRBV29-1 and TRBJ2-1; 7 bases map to TRBD1. J lost 9 bases, V lost 5 bases, and 13 bases had no gene match. This CDR3 is 14 amino acids long. Germline CDR1 reads SQVTM; CDR2 reads ANQGSEA. The CDR3 region is CSVYGDSGAAEQFF. The CDR3 DNA is TGCAGCGTTTATGGGGACAGCGGTGCTGCTGAGCAGTTCTTC.

The V gene is TRBV7-2, the J gene TRBJ2-1; 10 bases align to TRBD2. Germline CDR1 is SGHTA and CDR2 is FQGNSA. The CDR3 runs 17 residues. After removal of 1 base from V and 2 bases from J, the junction contained 5 bases not matched to a gene. This chain's CDR3 is CASSLVSSGSPYNEQFF. DNA for the CDR3: TGTGCCAGCAGCTTAGTTTCTAGCGGGAGCCCCTACAATGAGCAGTTCTTC.

This clone was seen more than once but under ten times. The J gene is TRBJ2-1, the V gene TRBV11-2; TRBD2 agrees at 10 bases. Germline loops: CDR1 SGHAT, CDR2 FQNNGV. This CDR3 has 16 residues. With V trimmed by 4 bases and J by 0 bases, 3 bases remained unmatched. This CDR3 reads CASSSSGRISYNEQFF. CDR3 nucleotides: TGTGCCAGCAGCTCTAGCGGGAGAATCTCCTACAATGAGCAGTTCTTC.

The table lists this clone with a few counts. The genes are TRBV2 and TRBJ2-1; 10 bases fit TRBD2. Germline values: CDR1 SNHLY, CDR2 FYNNEI. Trimming removed 8 bases from V and 1 base from J; junction bases left unmatched: 5. This CDR3 is 15 amino acids long. CDR3: CASGGLASSYNEQFF. DNA of the CDR3: TGTGCCAGCGGGGGACTAGCGAGTTCCTACAATGAGCAGTTCTTC. Together with reference TRBV2 and TRBJ2-1, the CDR3 gives the full variable domain: EPEVTQTPSHQVTQMGQEVILRCVPISNHLYFYWYRQILGQKVEFLVSFYNNEISEKSEIFDDQFSVERPDGSNFTLKIRSTKLEDSAMYFCASGGLASSYNEQFFGPGTRLTVL.

This clone came up many times. This chain connects TRBV25-1 to TRBJ1-3, with D maybe TRBD1 (5 bases). The V end was cut by 5 bases, the J end by 3 bases, with 14 bases between. CDR3 length: 15 amino acids. The germline CDR1 and CDR2 sequences are MGHDK and SYGVNS. Here the CDR3 DNA reads TGTGCCAGCAGTTCACCAGGGAACTTTGGAAACACCATATATTTT. It translates to CASSSPGNFGNTIYF.

The chain links TRBV5-1 to TRBJ2-6; tentatively, D is TRBD1 (6 bases). The CDR3 length is 15 residues. The V gene's germline CDR1 is SGHRS and CDR2 YFSETQ. The V and J ends lost 8 bases and 3 bases respectively, with 15 bases between them. CDR3 sequence: CASSVGQLGANVLTF. DNA for the CDR3: TGCGCCAGTAGCGTTGGACAGCTTGGGGCCAACGTCCTGACTTTC.

This clone showed up just a few times. The chain uses TRBV25-1 and TRBJ2-3; perhaps TRBD1 as D (6 bases). The CDR3 contains 15 residues. Germline CDR1 and CDR2: MGHDK and SYGVNS. V was trimmed by 3 bases and J by 2 bases, leaving 12 bases between them. Here the CDR3 DNA reads TGTGCCAGCAGTGATTCAACAGGGAACACAGATACGCAGTATTTT. This encodes CASSDSTGNTDTQYF.

This clone came up a few times. J is TRBJ2-1 and V is TRBV7-9; D possibly uses TRBD1 or TRBD2 (6 bases each). The germline V gene encodes CDR1 SEHNR and CDR2 FQNEAQ (reference sequence). This CDR3 is built from 15 residues. With 7 bases removed from V and 0 bases from J, the gap between germline ends came to 13 bases. Here the CDR3 reads CASTHGGFSYNEQFF. The CDR3 DNA is TGTGCCAGCACACACGGGGGCTTCTCCTACAATGAGCAGTTCTTC.

At least ten counts were recorded for this clone. The same CDR3 also results from other DNA sequences found in this sample. This chain uses TRBV30 with TRBJ2-1; perhaps D is TRBD1 or TRBD2 (6 bases each). The CDR3 length is 14 residues. The germline CDR1 and CDR2 sequences are GTSNPN and SVGIG (reference sequence). V was trimmed by 5 bases and J by 4 bases, leaving 15 bases between them. The CDR3 DNA reads as TGTGCCTGGGACGGCGGAGGGGGATACAATGAGCAGTTCTTC. It translates to CAWDGGGGYNEQFF. Using reference TRBV30 and TRBJ2-1 for the parts outside the CDR3, the full variable domain is SQTIHQWPATLVQPVGSPLSLECTVEGTSNPNLYWYRQAAGRGLQLLFYSVGIGQISSEVPQNLSASRPQDRQFILSSKKLLLSDSGFYLCAWDGGGGYNEQFFGPGTRLTVL.

This clone showed up just a few times. This rearrangement joins TRBV13 to TRBJ2-7; D possibly corresponds to TRBD1 (6 bases). Germline values: CDR1 PRHDT, CDR2 FYEKMQ (reference sequence). The CDR3 totals 15 residues. V shed 5 bases and J shed 1 base, with 15 bases lying between them. Written as DNA, the CDR3 is TGTGCCAGCAGCACCCAGGGGTTGGGTTCCTACGAGCAGTACTTC. This sequence encodes CASSTQGLGSYEQYF.

There are a few counts of this clone. This chain links TRBV27 with TRBJ2-6; 10 bases align to TRBD1. V dropped 9 bases and J dropped 1; count of bases not matched to a gene: 6. The CDR3 contains 16 residues. Germline V gene sequence: CDR1 MNHEY, CDR2 SMNVEV (reference sequence). The CDR3 loop reads CASRWTGGSGANVLTF. The CDR3 nucleotides are TGTGCCAGTAGGTGGACAGGGGGATCTGGGGCCAACGTCCTGACTTTC.

V gene TRBV18 combines with J gene TRBJ2-5; D remains ambiguous. Trimming removed 1 base at V and 4 bases at J, with 7 bases between. Per the germline V gene, CDR1 is KGHSH and CDR2 is LQKENI. CDR3 size: 13 residues. This CDR3 is CASSPLDGETQYF. The CDR3 DNA is TGTGCCAGCTCACCACTCGATGGAGAGACCCAGTACTTC.

The genes are TRBV5-6 and TRBJ2-3; the D gene could be TRBD1 or TRBD2 (6 bases each). V lost 5 bases to trimming and J lost 4 bases, with 20 bases between them. Looked up from germline, CDR1 is SGHDT and CDR2 is YYEEEE. The CDR3 consists of 16 residues. The CDR3 bases are TGTGCCAGCAGATCGTATTTCTGGGGGGCGGCAGATACGCAGTATTTT. Translation gives CASRSYFWGAADTQYF.

This clone was recorded at least ten times. This chain joins TRBV7-2 and TRBJ2-3, with unresolved D. Deletions cut 7 bases from V and 0 bases from J, with 8 bases between. This CDR3 contains 13 residues. CDR1 is SGHTA, CDR2 FQGNSA, per germline. The CDR3 DNA reads TGTGCCAGCAAGAAGCCAAGCACAGATACGCAGTATTTT. This translates into CASKKPSTDTQYF.

This clone occurred a few times. This chain uses TRBV5-4 with TRBJ1-2; tentatively, D is TRBD1 (5 bases). Trimming stripped 0 bases from V and 4 bases from J, with 10 bases between. Germline CDR1 reads SGHNT; CDR2 reads YYREEE (reference sequence). The CDR3 loop spans 14 amino acids. CDR3 nucleotide sequence: TGTGCCAGCAGCTTGGAAGCAGGGAGCTATGGCTACACCTTC. It encodes CASSLEAGSYGYTF.